This TCR beta chain was retrieved from a study of T-cell memory formation after mild COVID-19. Study information: Across donors, TCR clusters were largely donor specific. General study results and limits: In pre-infection memory, a portion of responding clones appeared, which suggested that cross-reactive memory joined.

A remark on this clonotype: Its target is not known.

Trimming removed 4 bases from V and 4 bases from J, with 9 bases in between. This CDR3 spans 13 amino acids. The germline V gene has CDR1 ENHRY and CDR2 SYGVKD. Sample barcodes and UMIs were carried by the TCR alpha and TCR beta cDNA libraries that 5'RACE generated with constant-segment primers. TCRdb itself ran the 5' RACE reads through MiXCR, one entry per CDR3 protein. The data hold around 300,000 distinct CDR3 sequences, with over 10% observed a single time. The TCR sequence derives from a young man who had mild COVID-19 (a few samples of this study predate the infection). Cell type and time point are not known. The chain employs TRBV10-3 and TRBJ2-3; D is ambiguous. Sequencing was carried out using PBMCs or a T cell subset sorted from them (not recorded which). The CDR3 DNA is TGTGCCATCAGTGGGGCCCTCGCAGATACGCAGTATTTT. This codes for CAISGALADTQYF.